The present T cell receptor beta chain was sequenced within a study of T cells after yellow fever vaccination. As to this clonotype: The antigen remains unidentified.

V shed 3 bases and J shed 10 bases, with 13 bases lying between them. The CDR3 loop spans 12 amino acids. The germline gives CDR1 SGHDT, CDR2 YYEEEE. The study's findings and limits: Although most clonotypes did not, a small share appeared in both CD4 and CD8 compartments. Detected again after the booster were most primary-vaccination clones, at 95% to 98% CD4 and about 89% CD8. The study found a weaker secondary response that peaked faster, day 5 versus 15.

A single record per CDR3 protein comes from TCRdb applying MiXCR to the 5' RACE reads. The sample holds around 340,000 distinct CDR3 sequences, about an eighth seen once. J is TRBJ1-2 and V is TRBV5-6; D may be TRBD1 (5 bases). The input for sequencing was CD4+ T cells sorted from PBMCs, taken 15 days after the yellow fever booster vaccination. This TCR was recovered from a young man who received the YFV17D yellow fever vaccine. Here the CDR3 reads CASSWGSSDYTF. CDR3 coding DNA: TGTGCCAGCAGCTGGGGGTCCAGTGACTACACCTTC. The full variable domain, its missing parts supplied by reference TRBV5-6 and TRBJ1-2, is DAGVTQSPTHLIKTRGQQVTLRCSPKSGHDTVSWYQQALGQGPQFIFQYYEEEERQRGNFPDRFSGHQFPNYSSELNVNALLLGDSALYLCASSWGSSDYTFGSGTRLTVV.